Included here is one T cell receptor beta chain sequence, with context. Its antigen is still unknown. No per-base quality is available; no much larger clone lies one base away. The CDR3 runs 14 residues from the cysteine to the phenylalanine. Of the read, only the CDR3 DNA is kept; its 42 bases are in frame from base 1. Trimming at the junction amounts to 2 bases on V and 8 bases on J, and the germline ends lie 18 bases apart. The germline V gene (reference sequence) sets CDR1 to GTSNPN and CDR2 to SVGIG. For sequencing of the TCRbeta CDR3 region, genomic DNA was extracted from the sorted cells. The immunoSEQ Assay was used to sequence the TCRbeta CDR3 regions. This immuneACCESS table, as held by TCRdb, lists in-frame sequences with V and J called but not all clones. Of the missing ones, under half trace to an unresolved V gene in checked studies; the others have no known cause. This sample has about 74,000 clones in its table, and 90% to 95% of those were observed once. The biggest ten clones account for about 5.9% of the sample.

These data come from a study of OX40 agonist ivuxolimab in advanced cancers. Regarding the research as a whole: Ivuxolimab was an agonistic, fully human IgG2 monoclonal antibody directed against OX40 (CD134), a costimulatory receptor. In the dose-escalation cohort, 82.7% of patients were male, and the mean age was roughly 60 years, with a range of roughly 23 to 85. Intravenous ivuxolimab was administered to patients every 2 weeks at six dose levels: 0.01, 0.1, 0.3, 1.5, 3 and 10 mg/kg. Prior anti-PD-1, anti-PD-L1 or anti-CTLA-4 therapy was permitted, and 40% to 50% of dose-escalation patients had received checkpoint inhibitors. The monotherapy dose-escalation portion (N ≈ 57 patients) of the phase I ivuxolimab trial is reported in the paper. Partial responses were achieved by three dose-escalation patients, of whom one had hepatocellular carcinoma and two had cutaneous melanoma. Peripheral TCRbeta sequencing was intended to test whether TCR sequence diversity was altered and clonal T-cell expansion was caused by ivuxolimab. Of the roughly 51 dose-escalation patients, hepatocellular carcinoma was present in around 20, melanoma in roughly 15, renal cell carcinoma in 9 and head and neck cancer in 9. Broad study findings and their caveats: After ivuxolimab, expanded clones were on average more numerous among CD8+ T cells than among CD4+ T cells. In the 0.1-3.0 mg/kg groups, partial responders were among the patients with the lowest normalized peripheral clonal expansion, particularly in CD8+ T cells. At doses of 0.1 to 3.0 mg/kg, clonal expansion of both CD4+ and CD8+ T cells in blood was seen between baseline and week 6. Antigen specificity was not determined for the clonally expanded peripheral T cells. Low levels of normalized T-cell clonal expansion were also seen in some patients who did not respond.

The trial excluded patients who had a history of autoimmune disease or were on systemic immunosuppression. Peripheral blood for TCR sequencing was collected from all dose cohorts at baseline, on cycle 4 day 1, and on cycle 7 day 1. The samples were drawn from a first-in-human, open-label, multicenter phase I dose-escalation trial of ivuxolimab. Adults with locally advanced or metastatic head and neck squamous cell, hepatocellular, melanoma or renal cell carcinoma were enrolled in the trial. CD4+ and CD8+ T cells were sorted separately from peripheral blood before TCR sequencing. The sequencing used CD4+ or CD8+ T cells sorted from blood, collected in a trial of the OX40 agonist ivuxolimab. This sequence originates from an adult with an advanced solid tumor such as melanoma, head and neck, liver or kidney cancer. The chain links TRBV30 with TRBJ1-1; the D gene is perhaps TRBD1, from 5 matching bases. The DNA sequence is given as TGTGCCTGGAGTTTCCAGACAGCGCCCGAGGAAGCTTTCTTT. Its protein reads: CAWSFQTAPEEAFF.